This T cell receptor (beta chain) derives from a study of blood T cell repertoires in COVID-19. Study as a whole: Material from acute and convalescent COVID-19 was sourced from the United States, Italy and Spain.

The table came from immunoSEQ multiplex PCR; TCRdb's copy has only in-frame clones and leaves some out. The table lists approximately 340,000 clones, about 91% of them singletons, with approximately 9.3% in the top ten. The V end lost 1 base, the J end lost 2 bases, and 13 bases lay between the germline ends. The germline V gene has CDR1 SGHRS and CDR2 YFSETQ. There are 15 residues in the CDR3. The sequencing input was peripheral blood. The chain couples TRBV5-1 to TRBJ2-7; the D is unclear. This TCR was recovered from a man aged 25-45 years with COVID-19, enrolled during active disease. The chain's CDR3 is CASSLPLRGTYEQYF. Written as DNA, the CDR3 is TGCGCCAGCAGCTTGCCATTGAGAGGAACCTACGAGCAGTACTTC.